This T cell receptor (beta chain) was sequenced for a study of T cell changes during pregnancy in multiple sclerosis (dated by TCRdb to between 2018 and 2021). A note on the overall study: The study looked at changes in the T cell repertoire across pregnancy in women with multiple sclerosis.

Receptor libraries were prepared by the immunoSEQ multiplex PCR assay. As stored in TCRdb, this immuneACCESS dataset retains in-frame rearrangements with V and J assigned. A fraction of the clones does not appear; measured against another copy, unresolved V genes explain less than half of the discrepancy, and the remainder lacks a known reason. The table for this sample lists roughly 40,000 clones; roughly 94% of them were counted only once. The ten largest clonotypes hold 1.5% to 2% of the sample. As to this clone: Its target antigen remains unknown. Base quality data are lacking; no much larger clone is found one base away.

This sequence originates from a female donor with multiple sclerosis, enrolled in a pregnancy study. Specimen: peripheral blood, collected in the third trimester of pregnancy.

The CDR3 reads CASRRDRENNQPQHF. The bases read TGTGCCAGTAGACGGGACAGGGAAAACAATCAGCCCCAGCATTTT. Recombination joined TRBV19 with TRBJ1-5; 9 junctional bases match TRBD1. Germline trimming amounts to 6 bases on V and 3 bases on J, with 6 as the count of junction bases outside the gene matches. In the germline V gene (reference sequence), CDR1 corresponds to LNHDA and CDR2 to SQIVND. Including cysteine and phenylalanine, the CDR3 has 15 amino acids. The CDR3 DNA has 45 bases and is translated from base 1.